The clone carrying this T cell receptor beta chain appeared a few times. Antigen unknown. This entry comes from a study of CD8 T cells in ankylosing spondylitis. The study's findings and limits: Reactive arthritis synovial fluid and blood were previously reported to contain some motif variants.

Libraries of TCR beta came from quantitative 5'-RACE with molecular barcodes. MiXCR, applied by TCRdb to the 5' RACE reads, yields one record per CDR3 protein. In the table there are about 280,000 distinct CDR3 sequences, 20% of which are singletons. J gave up 7 bases and V 2 bases, and 3 bases lay outside the gene matches. Germline-derived CDR1 and CDR2 are MDHEN and SYDVKM. The CDR3 loop spans 13 amino acids. The receptor was derived from a male donor with ankylosing spondylitis or in good health (not recorded which). The chain combines TRBV28 with TRBJ2-3, with TRBD2 matching 7 bases. Sequences were obtained from blood, either unsorted or a sorted T cell fraction (not recorded which). For the CDR3, the DNA is TGTGCCAGCAGTTTAGGGGGGGGTAATACGCAGTATTTT. Encoded protein: CASSLGGGNTQYF.